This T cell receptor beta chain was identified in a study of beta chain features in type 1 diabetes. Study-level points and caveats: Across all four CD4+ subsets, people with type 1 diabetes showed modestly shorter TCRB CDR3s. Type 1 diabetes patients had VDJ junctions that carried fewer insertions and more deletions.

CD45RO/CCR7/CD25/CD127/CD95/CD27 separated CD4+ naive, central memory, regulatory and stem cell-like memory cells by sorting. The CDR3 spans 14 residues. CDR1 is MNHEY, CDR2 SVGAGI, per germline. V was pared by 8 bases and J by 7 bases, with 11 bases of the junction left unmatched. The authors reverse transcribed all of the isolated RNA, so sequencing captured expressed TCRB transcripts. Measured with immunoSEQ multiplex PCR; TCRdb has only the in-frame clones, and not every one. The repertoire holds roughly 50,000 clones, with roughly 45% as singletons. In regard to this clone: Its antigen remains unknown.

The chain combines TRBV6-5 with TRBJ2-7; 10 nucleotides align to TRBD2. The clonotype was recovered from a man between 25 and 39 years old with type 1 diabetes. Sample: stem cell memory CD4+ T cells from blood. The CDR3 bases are TGTGCCAGCCGGGTGGGGACTAGCGCCCGGGAGCAGTACTTC. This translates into CASRVGTSAREQYF.